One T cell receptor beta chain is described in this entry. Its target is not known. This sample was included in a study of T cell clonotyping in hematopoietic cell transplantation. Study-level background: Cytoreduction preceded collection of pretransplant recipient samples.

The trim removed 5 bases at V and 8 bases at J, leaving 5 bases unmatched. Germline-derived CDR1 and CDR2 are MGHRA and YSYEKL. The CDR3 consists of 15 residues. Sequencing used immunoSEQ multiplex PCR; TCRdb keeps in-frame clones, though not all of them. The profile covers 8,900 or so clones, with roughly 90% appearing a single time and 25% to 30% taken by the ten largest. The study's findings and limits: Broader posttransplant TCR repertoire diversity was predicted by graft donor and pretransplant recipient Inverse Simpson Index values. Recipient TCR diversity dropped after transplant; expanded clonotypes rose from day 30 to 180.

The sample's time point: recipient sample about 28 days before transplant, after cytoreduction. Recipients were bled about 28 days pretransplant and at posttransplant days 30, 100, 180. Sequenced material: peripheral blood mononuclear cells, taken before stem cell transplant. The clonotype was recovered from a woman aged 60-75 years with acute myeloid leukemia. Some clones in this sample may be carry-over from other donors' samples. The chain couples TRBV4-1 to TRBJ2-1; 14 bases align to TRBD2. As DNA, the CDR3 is TGCGCCAGCAGCTTCGGGACTAGCGGGAGCTATGAGCAGTTCTTC. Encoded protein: CASSFGTSGSYEQFF.